Listed here are 24 T cell receptor beta chains from one sample, sequenced in a study of T-cell reconstitution after alpha-beta-depleted transplantation in children. The TCRbeta library was prepared with unique molecular identifiers. Each CDR3 protein gets one entry after TCRdb re-called the PCR reads with MiXCR. Of roughly 280,000 distinct CDR3 sequences listed, about 9.9% are singletons. This sample comprised peripheral blood, obtained 180 days after TCRalphabeta/CD19-depleted stem cell transplant. All receptors come from a male patient between 2 and 10 years old who had a stem cell transplant for chronic granulomatous disease, so the T cells may come from the graft donor.

This clonotype was observed at least ten times. J is TRBJ2-1 and V is TRBV5-1; D tentatively reads TRBD1 or TRBD2 (6 bases each). Germline lookup yields CDR1 SGHRS and CDR2 YFSETQ. Trimming pared 0 bases from V and 10 bases from J, leaving 14 bases between. This CDR3 is built from 14 residues. This CDR3 reads CASSLAGDGREQFF. The DNA of the CDR3 is TGCGCCAGCAGCTTGGCAGGGGACGGGAGAGAGCAGTTCTTC.

This clonotype was counted ten times or more. This chain links TRBV20-1 with TRBJ2-6, with D unclear. Germline lookup yields CDR1 DFQATT and CDR2 SNEGSKA (reference sequence). V was trimmed by 5 bases and J by 1 base, leaving 15 bases between them. CDR3 length: 16 amino acids. CDR3 region: CSARRAQISGANVLTF. The DNA for the CDR3 is TGCAGTGCTCGAAGGGCACAGATTTCTGGGGCCAACGTCCTGACTTTC.

The rearrangement links TRBV7-6 to TRBJ2-2; 7 nucleotides agree with TRBD1. The J segment lost 2 bases and the V segment lost 2 bases, leaving 5 bases of the junction unmatched. The CDR3 consists of 16 residues. Germline V CDR1 and CDR2: SGHVS, FNYEAQ. CDR3 DNA: TGTGCCAGCAGCTTAATCCCAGGGGGTAACACCGGGGAGCTGTTTTTT. Translation gives CASSLIPGGNTGELFF.

There are many counts of this clonotype. The chain combines TRBV12-3 or TRBV12-4 with TRBJ2-7; D unclear. V gave up 4 bases and J gave up 6 bases, with 7 bases separating them. The CDR3 has 11 amino acids. The CDR3 DNA is TGTGCCAGCAGTTGGACCGCCGAGCAGTACTTC. Protein product: CASSWTAEQYF.

This clonotype was detected many times. The chain carries TRBV7-9 and TRBJ2-1, with 7 nucleotides matching TRBD2. V lost 1 base and J lost 8; bases outside the gene matches: 2. The V gene's germline CDR1 is SEHNR and CDR2 FQNEAQ (reference sequence). The CDR3 consists of 13 residues. CDR3 protein: CASSLGLADEQFF. CDR3 DNA sequence: TGTGCCAGCAGCTTAGGACTAGCTGATGAGCAGTTCTTC.

This clonotype has ten or more counts. The V and J genes are TRBV7-9 and TRBJ2-7; 10 nucleotides align to TRBD1. The CDR3 has 16 residues. V gave up 7 bases and J gave up 4 bases; unmatched junction bases: 13. The germline gives CDR1 SEHNR, CDR2 FQNEAQ (reference sequence). CDR3 in amino acids: CASTTPAGQGVYEQYF. The CDR3 nucleotides read TGTGCCAGCACCACTCCAGCCGGACAGGGGGTTTACGAGCAGTACTTC.

This clonotype was seen repeatedly, ten times or more. This chain uses TRBV10-3 with TRBJ2-5; 8 bases are shared with TRBD1. CDR1 and CDR2 from the germline V gene are ENHRY and SYGVKD. Trimming took 10 bases from V and 4 from J; bases not matched to a gene: 5. The length of the CDR3 is 12 residues. CDR3 region: CATQGAGETQYF. The CDR3 DNA is TGTGCCACGCAGGGGGCCGGAGAGACCCAGTACTTC.

This clonotype was detected many times. The chain is built from TRBV29-1 and TRBJ2-1; 9 nucleotides align to TRBD2. The junction had 6 bases not matched to a gene; V was cut back by 3 bases and J by 6 bases. CDR3 length equals 14 residues. CDR1 is SQVTM and CDR2 is ANQGSEA in the germline V gene. The CDR3 here is CSVDTSGFPNEQFF. In DNA form, the CDR3 reads TGCAGCGTTGATACTAGCGGGTTCCCCAATGAGCAGTTCTTC.

This clonotype showed up many times. The V gene is TRBV6-5, the J gene TRBJ1-5; no definite D call. Germline assignment: CDR1 MNHEY and CDR2 SVGAGI. With 0 bases removed from V and 3 bases from J, the gap between germline ends came to 3 bases. This CDR3 region has 13 residues. The CDR3 DNA follows: TGTGCCAGCAGTTACTCGAACAATCAGCCCCAGCATTTT. This codes for CASSYSNNQPQHF.

This clonotype was found many times. The chain is built from TRBV27 and TRBJ2-7; the match to TRBD1 covers 7 bases. This CDR3 contains 14 residues. Germline V gene data show CDR1 as MNHEY and CDR2 as SMNVEV (reference sequence). The V and J ends lost 5 bases and 3 bases, in that order; junction bases with no gene match: 7. The CDR3 bases are TGTGCCAGCAGTACACTTAGGACAGGCTACGAGCAGTACTTC. Encoded protein: CASSTLRTGYEQYF.

Ten or more counts support this clonotype. This chain links TRBV20-1 with TRBJ1-5; TRBD1 agrees at 7 bases. Germline CDR1 and CDR2: DFQATT and SNEGSKA (reference sequence). Losses at the gene ends were 4 bases for V and 5 bases for J; bases not matched to a gene: 5. The CDR3 loop spans 13 amino acids. The CDR3 DNA is TGCAGTGCTAAAGACAGGGAGTATCAGCCCCAGCATTTT. Translated: CSAKDREYQPQHF.

At least ten counts were recorded for this clonotype. V and J are TRBV5-1 and TRBJ1-1; D is possibly TRBD1 (5 bases). With 0 bases removed from V and 4 bases from J, the gap between germline ends came to 7 bases. Germline values: CDR1 SGHRS, CDR2 YFSETQ. The CDR3 is 13 amino acids. In nucleotides, the CDR3 is TGCGCCAGCAGCTTGGCTGGGGCCACTGAAGCTTTCTTT. Encoded protein: CASSLAGATEAFF.

This clonotype was recorded many times. The rearrangement joins TRBV12-3 or TRBV12-4 to TRBJ2-3; D gene uncertain. Trimming shortened V by 5 bases and J by 5 bases, and 8 bases separated the two germline ends. The CDR3 covers 12 residues. The CDR3: CASSLQVDTQYF. The CDR3 nucleotides read TGTGCCAGCAGTCTCCAAGTAGATACGCAGTATTTT.

This clonotype showed up many times. This chain joins TRBV29-1 and TRBJ2-7; D is uncertain. Germline V gene lookup returns CDR1 SQVTM and CDR2 ANQGSEA. This CDR3 comprises 10 residues. Trimming removed 8 bases from V and 6 bases from J, with 11 bases in between. CDR3 region: CSTALCEQYF. In DNA form, the CDR3 reads TGCAGCACTGCTCTTTGCGAGCAGTACTTC.

This clonotype showed up many times. The chain joins TRBV10-3 to TRBJ1-1, with D uncertain. This CDR3 contains 14 residues. Germline CDR1 is ENHRY and CDR2 is SYGVKD. The germline V and J ends were trimmed by 3 bases and 0 bases, with 8 bases remaining between them. CDR3 coding DNA: TGTGCCATCAGTGAAACGGCGATGAACACTGAAGCTTTCTTT. This gives the protein CAISETAMNTEAFF.

Ten or more counts support this clonotype. The chain has TRBV25-1 and TRBJ2-7, with TRBD2 matching 10 bases. Losses at the gene ends were 11 bases for V and 2 bases for J; bases not matched to a gene: 9. The CDR3 extends over 14 amino acids. Germline CDR1 reads MGHDK; CDR2 reads SYGVNS. This chain's CDR3 is CAQVGTSDPYEQYF. The DNA of the CDR3 is TGTGCCCAAGTGGGGACTAGCGATCCCTACGAGCAGTACTTC.

This clonotype was seen many times. The chain is built from TRBV11-2 and TRBJ2-7, with D unresolved. The length of the CDR3 is 18 residues. Germline-derived CDR1 and CDR2 are SGHAT and FQNNGV. The germline V and J ends were trimmed by 0 bases and 0 bases, with 18 bases remaining between them. The CDR3: CASSLDLRARLPSYEQYF. The CDR3 nucleotides read TGTGCCAGCAGCTTAGACCTTCGGGCCCGGTTACCCTCCTACGAGCAGTACTTC.

In this sample, this clonotype turned up many times. The chain couples TRBV4-2 to TRBJ2-3; the D is unclear. In germline, CDR1 is LGHNA, CDR2 YNFKEQ. V dropped 3 bases and J dropped 5 bases, with 12 bases sitting between them. The length of the CDR3 is 14 residues. The CDR3 bases are TGTGCCAGCAGCCAGTGGCAGGCCGAAGATACGCAGTATTTT. This codes for CASSQWQAEDTQYF.

This clonotype showed up many times. The chain's CDR3 is CASSLQQKLAGGAYEQYF. The CDR3 DNA reads TGTGCCAGCAGCTTACAACAAAAACTAGCGGGAGGGGCCTACGAGCAGTACTTC. The chain uses TRBV5-5 and TRBJ2-7, with 13 bases fitting TRBD2. The length of the CDR3 is 18 residues. The trim removed 2 bases at V and 2 bases at J, leaving 10 bases unmatched. Germline V CDR1 and CDR2: SGHKS, YYEKEE (reference sequence). The full variable domain, its missing parts supplied by reference TRBV5-5 and TRBJ2-7, is DAGVTQSPTHLIKTRGQQVTLRCSPISGHKSVSWYQQVLGQGPQFIFQYYEKEERGRGNFPDRFSARQFPNYSSELNVNALLLGDSALYLCASSLQQKLAGGAYEQYFGPGTRLTVT.

To note about this clonotype: A read error may account for a junction end that differs from germline. The chain has TRBV12-3 or TRBV12-4 and TRBJ1-1; unclear D gene. The CDR3 loop spans 16 amino acids. The CDR3 loop reads CASSFGHNNMNTEALF. CDR3 nucleotides: TGTGCCAGCAGTTTTGGGCACAATAACATGAACACTGAAGCTTTGTTT.

This clonotype has a count of ten or more. This chain joins TRBV2 and TRBJ2-5; no clear D gene. The CDR3 sequence is 13 residues long. V was clipped by 3 bases and J by 5 bases, with 10 bases between them. The germline V gene has CDR1 SNHLY and CDR2 FYNNEI. This chain's CDR3 is CASSDPPEETQYF. Here the CDR3 DNA reads TGTGCCAGCAGTGACCCCCCGGAGGAGACCCAGTACTTC.

This clonotype showed up many times. This chain connects TRBV12-3 or TRBV12-4 to TRBJ2-2, with a weak D call TRBD2 (5 bases). There are 17 residues in the CDR3. V lost 3 bases and J 4 bases, leaving 18 bases between the germline ends. The CDR3 is CASSLTARAGRTGELFF. The CDR3 bases are TGTGCCAGCAGTTTGACTGCGAGGGCCGGCCGCACCGGGGAGCTGTTTTTT.

The chain joins TRBV19 to TRBJ2-1, with 9 positions matching TRBD1. This CDR3 has 15 residues. Trimming took 5 bases from V and 8 from J; bases not matched to a gene: 10. Germline CDR1 LNHDA, CDR2 SQIVND (reference sequence). The CDR3 region has the DNA TGTGCCAGTAGTGAACACAGGGGGCTAGCCGATGAGCAGTTCTTC. This gives the protein CASSEHRGLADEQFF.

This clonotype was seen many times. The genes are TRBV7-2 and TRBJ1-4; TRBD1 agrees at 10 bases. The CDR3 has 14 amino acids. Germline assignment: CDR1 SGHTA and CDR2 FQGNSA. Germline trimming cut 8 bases from V and 6 bases from J; bases unmatched to any gene: 6. The CDR3 coding sequence is TGTGCCAGCCGCACGGGGACAGGGGATGAAAAACTGTTTTTT. Amino acids: CASRTGTGDEKLFF.